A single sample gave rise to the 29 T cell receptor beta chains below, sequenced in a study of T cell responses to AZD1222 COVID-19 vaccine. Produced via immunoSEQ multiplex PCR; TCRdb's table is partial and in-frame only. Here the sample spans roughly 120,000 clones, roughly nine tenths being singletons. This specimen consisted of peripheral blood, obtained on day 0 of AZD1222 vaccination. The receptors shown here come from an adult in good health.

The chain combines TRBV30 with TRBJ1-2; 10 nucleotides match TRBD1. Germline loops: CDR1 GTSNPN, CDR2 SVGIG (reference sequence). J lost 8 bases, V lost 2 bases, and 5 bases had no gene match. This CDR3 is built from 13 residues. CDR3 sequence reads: CAWSPTGQGGYTF. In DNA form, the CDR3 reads TGTGCCTGGAGTCCGACGGGACAGGGGGGCTACACCTTC.

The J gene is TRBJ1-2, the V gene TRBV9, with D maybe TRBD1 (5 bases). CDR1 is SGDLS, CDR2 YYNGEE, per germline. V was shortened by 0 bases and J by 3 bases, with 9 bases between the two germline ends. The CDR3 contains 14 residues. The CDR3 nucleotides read TGTGCCAGCAGCGTAGCCGGGACGGACTATGGCTACACCTTC. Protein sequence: CASSVAGTDYGYTF.

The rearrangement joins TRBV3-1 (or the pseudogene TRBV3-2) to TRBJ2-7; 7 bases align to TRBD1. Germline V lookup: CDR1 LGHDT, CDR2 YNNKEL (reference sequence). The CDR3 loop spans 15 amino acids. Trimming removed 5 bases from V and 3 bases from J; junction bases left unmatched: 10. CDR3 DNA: TGTGCCAGCAGCACCCGGGACAGACCCCTCTACGAGCAGTACTTC. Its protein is CASSTRDRPLYEQYF.

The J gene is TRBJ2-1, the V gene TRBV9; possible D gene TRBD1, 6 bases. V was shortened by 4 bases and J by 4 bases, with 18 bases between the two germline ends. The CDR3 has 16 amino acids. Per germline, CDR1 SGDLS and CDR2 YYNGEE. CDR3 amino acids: CASSMRQELKYNEQFF. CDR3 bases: TGTGCCAGCAGCATGAGACAGGAACTAAAATACAATGAGCAGTTCTTC.

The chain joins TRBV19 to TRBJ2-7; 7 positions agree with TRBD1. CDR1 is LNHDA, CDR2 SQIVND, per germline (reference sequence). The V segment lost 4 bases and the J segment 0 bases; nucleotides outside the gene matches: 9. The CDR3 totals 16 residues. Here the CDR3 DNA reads TGTGCCAGTAGTACGCAAGCACAGGGGATCTCCTACGAGCAGTACTTC. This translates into CASSTQAQGISYEQYF.

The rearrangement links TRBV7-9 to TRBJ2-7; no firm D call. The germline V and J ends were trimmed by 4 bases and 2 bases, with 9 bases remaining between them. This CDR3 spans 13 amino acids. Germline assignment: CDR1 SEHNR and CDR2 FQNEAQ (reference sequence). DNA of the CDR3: TGTGCCAGCAGCTCCGACGGAACCTACGAGCAGTACTTC. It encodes CASSSDGTYEQYF.

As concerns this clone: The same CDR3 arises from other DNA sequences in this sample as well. The CDR3 region has the DNA TGTGCCAGCAGTGAACAGGGCTACGAGCAGTACTTC. It specifies CASSEQGYEQYF. This chain uses TRBV6-1 with TRBJ2-7, with D possibly TRBD1 on 5 matching bases. V gave up 2 bases and J gave up 3 bases, with 5 bases separating them. CDR1 and CDR2 (germline): MNHNS, SASEGT. The CDR3 is 12 residues long.

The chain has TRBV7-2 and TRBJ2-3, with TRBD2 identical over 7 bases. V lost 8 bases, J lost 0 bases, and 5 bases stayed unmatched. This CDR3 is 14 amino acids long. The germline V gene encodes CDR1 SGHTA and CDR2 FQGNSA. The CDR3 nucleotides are TGTGCCAGCCGCGGGGGTATTAGCACAGATACGCAGTATTTT. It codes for CASRGGISTDTQYF.

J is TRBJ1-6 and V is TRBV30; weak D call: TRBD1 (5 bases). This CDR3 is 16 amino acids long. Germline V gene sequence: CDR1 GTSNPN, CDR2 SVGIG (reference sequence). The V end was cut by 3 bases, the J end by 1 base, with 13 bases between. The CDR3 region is CAWRGVRESYNSPLHF. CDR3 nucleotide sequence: TGTGCCTGGAGAGGTGTCAGGGAATCCTATAATTCACCCCTCCACTTT.

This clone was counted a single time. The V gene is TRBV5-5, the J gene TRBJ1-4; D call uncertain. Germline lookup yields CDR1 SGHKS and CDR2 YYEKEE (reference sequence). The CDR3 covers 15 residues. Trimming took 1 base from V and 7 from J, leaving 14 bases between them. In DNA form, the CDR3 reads TGTGCCAGCAGCTTGATATGGGCTTCGAGTGAAAAACTGTTTTTT. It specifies CASSLIWASSEKLFF.

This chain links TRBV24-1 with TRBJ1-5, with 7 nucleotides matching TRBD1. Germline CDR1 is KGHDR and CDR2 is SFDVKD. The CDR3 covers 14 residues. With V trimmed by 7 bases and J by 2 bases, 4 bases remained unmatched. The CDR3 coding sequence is TGTGCCACCAGAAGGGGGCCTGGCAATCAGCCCCAGCATTTT. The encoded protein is CATRRGPGNQPQHF.

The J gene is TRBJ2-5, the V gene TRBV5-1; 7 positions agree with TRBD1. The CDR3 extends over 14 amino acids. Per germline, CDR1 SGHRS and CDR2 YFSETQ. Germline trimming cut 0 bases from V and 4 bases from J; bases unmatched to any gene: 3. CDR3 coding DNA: TGCGCCAGCAGCTTGGCCGGACAGGCAGAGACCCAGTACTTC. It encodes CASSLAGQAETQYF.

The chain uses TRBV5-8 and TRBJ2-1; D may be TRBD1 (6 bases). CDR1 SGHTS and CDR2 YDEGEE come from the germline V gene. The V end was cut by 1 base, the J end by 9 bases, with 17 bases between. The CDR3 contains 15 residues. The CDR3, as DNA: TGTGCCAGCAGCTTGTCAGTTCAGGGGCTGGGTGAGCAGTTCTTC. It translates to CASSLSVQGLGEQFF.

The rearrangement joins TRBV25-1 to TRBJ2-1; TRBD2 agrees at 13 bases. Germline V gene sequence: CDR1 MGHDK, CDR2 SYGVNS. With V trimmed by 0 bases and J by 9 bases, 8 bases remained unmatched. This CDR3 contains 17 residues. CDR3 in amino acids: CASSEYGGLAGEVEQFF. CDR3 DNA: TGTGCCAGCAGTGAATACGGCGGACTAGCGGGAGAGGTTGAGCAGTTCTTC.

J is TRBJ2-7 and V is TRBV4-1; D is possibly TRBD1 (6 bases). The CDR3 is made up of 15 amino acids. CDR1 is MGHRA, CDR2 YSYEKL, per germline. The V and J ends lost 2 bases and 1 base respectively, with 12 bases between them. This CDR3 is CASSQPKTGSYEQYF. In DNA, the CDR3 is TGCGCCAGCAGCCAACCGAAGACAGGATCCTACGAGCAGTACTTC.

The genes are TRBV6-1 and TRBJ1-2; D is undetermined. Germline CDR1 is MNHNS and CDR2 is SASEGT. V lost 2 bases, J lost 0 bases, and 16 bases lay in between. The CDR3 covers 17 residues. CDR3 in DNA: TGTGCCAGCAGTGAAATCCTCAGCGGAAACCCTAACTATGGCTACACCTTC. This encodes CASSEILSGNPNYGYTF.

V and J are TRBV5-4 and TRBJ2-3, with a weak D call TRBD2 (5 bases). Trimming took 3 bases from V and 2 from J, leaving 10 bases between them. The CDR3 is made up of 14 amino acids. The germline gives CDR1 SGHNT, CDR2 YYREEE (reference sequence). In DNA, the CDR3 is TGTGCCAGCAGCTCGGGAAGGCTCACAGATACGCAGTATTTT. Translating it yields CASSSGRLTDTQYF.

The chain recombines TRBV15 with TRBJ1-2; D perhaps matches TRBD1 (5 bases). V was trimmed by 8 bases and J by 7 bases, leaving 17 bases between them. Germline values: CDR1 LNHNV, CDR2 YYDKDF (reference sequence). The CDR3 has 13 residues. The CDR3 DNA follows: TGTGCCACCCGGCTGAGAGGGGTTGCTGGCTACACCTTC. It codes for CATRLRGVAGYTF.

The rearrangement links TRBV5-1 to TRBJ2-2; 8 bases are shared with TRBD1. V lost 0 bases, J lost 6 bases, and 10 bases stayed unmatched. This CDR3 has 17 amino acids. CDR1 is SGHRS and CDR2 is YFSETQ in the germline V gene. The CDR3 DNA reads TGCGCCAGCAGCTTGGGTCCGGGGCCAGGGGGCTCCGGGGAGCTGTTTTTT. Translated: CASSLGPGPGGSGELFF.

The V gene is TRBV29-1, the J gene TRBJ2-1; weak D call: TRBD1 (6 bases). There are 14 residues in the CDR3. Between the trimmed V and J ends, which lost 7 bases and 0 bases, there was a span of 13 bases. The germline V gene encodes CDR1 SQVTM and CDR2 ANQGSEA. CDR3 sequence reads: CSGKGGSSYNEQFF. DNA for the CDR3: TGCAGCGGGAAAGGGGGAAGCTCCTACAATGAGCAGTTCTTC.

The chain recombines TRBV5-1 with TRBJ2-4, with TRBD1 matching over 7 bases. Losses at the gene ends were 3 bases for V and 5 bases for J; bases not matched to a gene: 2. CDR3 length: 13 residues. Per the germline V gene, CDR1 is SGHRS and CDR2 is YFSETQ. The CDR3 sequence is CASSSGTENIQYF. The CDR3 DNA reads TGCGCCAGCAGCTCCGGGACAGAAAACATTCAGTACTTC.

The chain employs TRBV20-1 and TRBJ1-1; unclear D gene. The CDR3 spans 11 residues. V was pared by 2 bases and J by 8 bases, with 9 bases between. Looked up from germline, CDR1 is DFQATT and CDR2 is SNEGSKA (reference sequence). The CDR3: CSARTGREAFF. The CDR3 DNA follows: TGCAGTGCTAGAACGGGGAGAGAAGCTTTCTTT.

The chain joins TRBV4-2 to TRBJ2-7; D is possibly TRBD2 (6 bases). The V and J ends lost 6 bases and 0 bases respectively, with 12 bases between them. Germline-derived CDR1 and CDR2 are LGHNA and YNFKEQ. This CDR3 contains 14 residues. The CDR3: CASRPGRDSYEQYF. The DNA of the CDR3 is TGTGCCAGCAGACCGGGGCGGGACTCCTACGAGCAGTACTTC.

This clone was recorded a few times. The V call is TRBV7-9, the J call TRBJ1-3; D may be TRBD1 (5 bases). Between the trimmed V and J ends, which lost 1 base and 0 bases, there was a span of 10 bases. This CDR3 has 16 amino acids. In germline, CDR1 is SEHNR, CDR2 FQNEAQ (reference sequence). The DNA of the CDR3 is TGTGCCAGCAGCTTAGAAACAGGCCACTCTGGAAACACCATATATTTT. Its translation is CASSLETGHSGNTIYF.

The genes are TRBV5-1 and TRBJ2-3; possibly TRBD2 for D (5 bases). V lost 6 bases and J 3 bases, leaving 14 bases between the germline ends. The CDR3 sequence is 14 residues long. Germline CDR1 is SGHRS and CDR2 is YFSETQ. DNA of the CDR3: TGCGCCAGCAAGGTAACGACGGGGACAGATACGCAGTATTTT. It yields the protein CASKVTTGTDTQYF.

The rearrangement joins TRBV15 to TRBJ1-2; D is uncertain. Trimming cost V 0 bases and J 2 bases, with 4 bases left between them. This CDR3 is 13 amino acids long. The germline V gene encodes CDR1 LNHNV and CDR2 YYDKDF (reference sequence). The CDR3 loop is CATSRDLNYGYTF. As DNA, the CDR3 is TGTGCCACCAGCAGAGATCTAAACTATGGCTACACCTTC. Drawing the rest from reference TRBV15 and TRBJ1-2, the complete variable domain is DAMVIQNPRYQVTQFGKPVTLSCSQTLNHNVMYWYQQKSSQAPKLLFHYYDKDFNNEADTPDNFQSRRPNTSFCFLDIRSPGLGDTAMYLCATSRDLNYGYTFGSGTRLTVV.

CDR3 sequence (DNA): TGTGCCATCAGGAAGACTAGCCCGAACACCGGGGAGCTGTTTTTT. Translating gives CAIRKTSPNTGELFF. The V and J genes are TRBV10-3 and TRBJ2-2; the match to TRBD2 covers 7 bases. The CDR3 loop spans 15 amino acids. Germline trimming cut 6 bases from V and 0 bases from J; bases unmatched to any gene: 4. Per the germline V gene, CDR1 is ENHRY and CDR2 is SYGVKD.

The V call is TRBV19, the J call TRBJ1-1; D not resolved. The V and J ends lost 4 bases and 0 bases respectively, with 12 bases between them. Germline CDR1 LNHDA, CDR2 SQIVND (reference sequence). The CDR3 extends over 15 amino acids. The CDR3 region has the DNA TGTGCCAGTAGTAGTTCCTTTCGGTTGAACACTGAAGCTTTCTTT. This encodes CASSSSFRLNTEAFF.

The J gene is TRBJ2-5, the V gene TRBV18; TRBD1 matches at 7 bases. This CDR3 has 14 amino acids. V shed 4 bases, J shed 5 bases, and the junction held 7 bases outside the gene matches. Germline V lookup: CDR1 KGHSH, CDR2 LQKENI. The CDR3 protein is CASSQKGAGETQYF. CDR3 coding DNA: TGTGCCAGCTCACAGAAGGGGGCTGGGGAGACCCAGTACTTC.